This TCR beta chain was sequenced in a study of regulatory T cells in long-lasting Graves disease. This clonotype was found many times. CDR3 length equals 15 residues. The V end lost 6 bases, the J end lost 1 base, and 12 bases lay between the germline ends. Time point here: newly diagnosed GD, antithyroid drugs for less than 3 months. The TCR library was prepared using RNA isolated from PBMCs. According to the study, TCR beta libraries were built with iRepertoire HTBI primers and CDR3-region Arm-PCR. TCRdb fed the multiplex PCR reads into MiXCR, producing one record per CDR3 protein. In the table there are almost 450,000 distinct CDR3 sequences, roughly 17% of which are singletons. This sample also belongs to another study, concerning T cells in Graves' hyperthyroidism and ophthalmopathy.

This TCR derives from a woman aged 25-40 years with Graves disease. The chain recombines TRBV12-3 or TRBV12-4 with TRBJ2-2; D possibly corresponds to TRBD2 (6 bases). The sample consisted of peripheral blood mononuclear cells (PBMCs), taken at new diagnosis, from a patient treated with antithyroid drugs. In DNA, the CDR3 is TGTGCCAGCAGCCGGACTACCTTGAACACCGGGGAGCTGTTTTTT. Encoded protein: CASSRTTLNTGELFF.